Shown below are 17 T cell receptor beta chains from a single sample sequenced in a study of T-cell reconstitution after alpha-beta-depleted transplantation in children. The TCRbeta library incorporated unique molecular identifiers. TCRdb redid the calling of the PCR reads with MiXCR, one entry per CDR3 protein. The sample contains fewer than 1 million distinct CDR3 sequences, 16% of which appear only once. The source was PBMCs, mostly from graft donor cells, collected 360 days after TCRalphabeta/CD19-depleted stem cell transplant. These receptors all come from a male patient younger than 18 who had a stem cell transplant for acute lymphoblastic leukemia, so the T cells may come from the graft donor.

This clonotype was seen only a few times. Sequence at one end of the junction differs from germline and may be a read error. The genes are TRBV4-1 and TRBJ2-5; 8 bases agree with TRBD1. Looked up from germline, CDR1 is MGHRA and CDR2 is YSYEKL. The CDR3 runs 19 residues. The CDR3 DNA sequence: TGCGCCAGCAGCCAAGGGATTTTGAGGACAGGGAATCGATCTTTTCACCGGGAATTC. This codes for CASSQGILRTGNRSFHREF.

This clonotype came up a few times. Relative to the germline gene, one junction end is altered; a read error may explain this. The chain carries TRBV10-2 and TRBJ1-2; 9 bases fit TRBD1. CDR3 length equals 15 residues. Germline V CDR1 and CDR2: WSHSY, SAAADI. DNA of the CDR3: TGCGCCAGCAGAGAGTTCTGGACAGGGGACTATGGCTACACCTTC. This encodes CASREFWTGDYGYTF.

The V call is TRBV18, the J call TRBJ2-3; 9 nucleotides agree with TRBD2. CDR1 and CDR2 from the germline V gene are KGHSH and LQKENI. The V segment lost 3 bases and the J segment 2 bases; nucleotides outside the gene matches: 6. This CDR3 has 16 amino acids. This CDR3 is CASSPSREGHTDTQYF. CDR3 nucleotide sequence: TGTGCCAGCTCACCCTCGCGGGAGGGCCACACAGATACGCAGTATTTT.

This clonotype was observed a handful of times. The chain employs TRBV5-1 and TRBJ2-1; 8 nucleotides agree with TRBD2. V shed 0 bases and J 2 bases; nucleotides not matched to a gene: 1. Germline values: CDR1 SGHRS, CDR2 YFSETQ. This CDR3 is built from 15 residues. The CDR3 protein is CASSLVSGTYNEQFF. The CDR3, as DNA: TGCGCCAGCAGCTTGGTTAGCGGGACCTACAATGAGCAGTTCTTC.

This clonotype occurred many times. The genes are TRBV20-1 and TRBJ2-5; 10 bases fit TRBD1. The CDR3 extends over 15 amino acids. CDR1 and CDR2 from the germline V gene are DFQATT and SNEGSKA (reference sequence). Trimming took 1 base from V and 0 from J; bases not matched to a gene: 2. In DNA form, the CDR3 reads TGCAGTGCTAGAGTGACAGGGGGCCACCAAGAGACCCAGTACTTC. Translation gives CSARVTGGHQETQYF.

A few counts support this clonotype. This chain connects TRBV10-3 to TRBJ2-5, with 8 nucleotides matching TRBD1. The CDR3 runs 13 residues. CDR1 ENHRY and CDR2 SYGVKD come from the germline V gene. V trimming: 3 bases; J trimming: 7 bases; junction bases outside the gene matches: 4. DNA for the CDR3: TGTGCCATCAGTGAAGTACAGGGGGTGACCCAGTACTTC. Translating gives CAISEVQGVTQYF.

The rearrangement joins TRBV28 to TRBJ2-3; 8 positions match TRBD2. This CDR3 is built from 18 residues. Germline V gene lookup returns CDR1 MDHEN and CDR2 SYDVKM. The trim removed 5 bases at V and 3 bases at J, leaving 16 bases unmatched. DNA of the CDR3: TGTGCCAGCAGTATCACCCCGACCAGCGGGAGTTGGACAGATACGCAGTATTTT. This sequence encodes CASSITPTSGSWTDTQYF.

This chain uses TRBV27 with TRBJ2-7; D not certain. The length of the CDR3 is 16 residues. Germline CDR1 reads MNHEY; CDR2 reads SMNVEV (reference sequence). V dropped 2 bases and J dropped 2 bases, with 16 bases sitting between them. CDR3 region: CASSLGVGGSAYEQYF. Here the CDR3 DNA reads TGTGCCAGCAGTTTAGGGGTAGGTGGGTCGGCCTACGAGCAGTACTTC.

The sample holds a few counts of this clonotype. The chain carries TRBV11-2 and TRBJ2-1; D not resolved. The V and J ends lost 2 bases and 6 bases respectively, with 8 bases between them. Germline V gene sequence: CDR1 SGHAT, CDR2 FQNNGV. The CDR3 spans 13 residues. CDR3 nucleotides: TGTGCCAGCAGCTTACCCCAACTCAATGAGCAGTTCTTC. It translates to CASSLPQLNEQFF. Full variable domain (remainder filled in from reference TRBV11-2 and TRBJ2-1): EAGVAQSPRYKIIEKRQSVAFWCNPISGHATLYWYQQILGQGPKLLIQFQNNGVVDDSQLPKDRFSAERLKGVDSTLKIQPAKLEDSAVYLCASSLPQLNEQFFGPGTRLTVL.

The chain couples TRBV7-9 to TRBJ2-1, with 11 bases that match TRBD2. Germline V lookup: CDR1 SEHNR, CDR2 FQNEAQ (reference sequence). The CDR3 loop spans 15 amino acids. V shed 4 bases and J 12 bases; nucleotides not matched to a gene: 11. Here the CDR3 DNA reads TGTGCCAGCAGCTCTACTAGCGGGAGTATATATGGGCAGTTCTTC. Its protein product is CASSSTSGSIYGQFF.

This clonotype was detected a few times. The chain combines TRBV7-9 with TRBJ2-7; no reliable D call. Germline CDR1 reads SEHNR; CDR2 reads FQNEAQ (reference sequence). The CDR3 extends over 14 amino acids. Trimming stripped 8 bases from V and 0 bases from J, with 14 bases between. In DNA form, the CDR3 reads TGTGCCAGCCTTCCGGCACTAAGCTCCTACGAGCAGTACTTC. Its protein product is CASLPALSSYEQYF.

This clonotype was seen many times. This chain connects TRBV12-3 or TRBV12-4 to TRBJ1-3; D may be TRBD1 (6 bases). V lost 8 bases and J 0 bases, leaving 8 bases between the germline ends. This CDR3 has 13 amino acids. The DNA for the CDR3 is TGTGCCAGCTCGGACAGCTCTGGAAACACCATATATTTT. Translated: CASSDSSGNTIYF.

The rearrangement joins TRBV5-1 to TRBJ2-3; D unclear. Germline assignment: CDR1 SGHRS and CDR2 YFSETQ. The CDR3 has 12 residues. Trimming left V 7 bases short and J 1 base short, with 7 bases between. DNA for the CDR3: TGCGCCAGCTACGTGGGCACAGATACGCAGTATTTT. Amino acid sequence: CASYVGTDTQYF.

The genes are TRBV2 and TRBJ2-5, with 9 bases fitting TRBD2. This CDR3 has 18 residues. The V gene end was trimmed by 7 bases and the J gene end by 0 bases; junction bases not matched to a gene: 15. The germline V gene encodes CDR1 SNHLY and CDR2 FYNNEI. The CDR3 is CASTRLLAGDPYQETQYF. The CDR3 nucleotides are TGTGCCAGCACCCGGTTGTTAGCGGGAGACCCGTACCAAGAGACCCAGTACTTC.

This clonotype was observed at least ten times. The chain is built from TRBV7-9 and TRBJ2-1; 13 positions match TRBD2. The J segment lost 7 bases and the V segment lost 5 bases, leaving 11 bases of the junction unmatched. CDR1 and CDR2 (germline): SEHNR, FQNEAQ (reference sequence). The CDR3 consists of 17 residues. The CDR3 spells CASSPMAGTSGINEQFF. The CDR3 DNA follows: TGTGCCAGCAGCCCTATGGCCGGGACTAGCGGGATAAATGAGCAGTTCTTC.

The CDR3 region has the DNA TGTGCCAGCAGTTACGAGGACACAACAGACACTGAAGCTTTCTTT. Encoded protein: CASSYEDTTDTEAFF. This chain connects TRBV6-5 to TRBJ1-1; weak D call: TRBD1 (5 bases). Germline V gene lookup returns CDR1 MNHEY and CDR2 SVGAGI. V was pared by 2 bases and J by 3 bases, with 13 bases between. The CDR3 is 15 amino acids.

The chain is built from TRBV12-3 or TRBV12-4 and TRBJ2-5; D may match TRBD1 or TRBD2 (5 bases each). Trimming stripped 1 base from V and 9 bases from J, with 18 bases between. This CDR3 has 15 residues. The CDR3 region is CASSLGGPAVMAQYF. CDR3 in DNA: TGTGCCAGCAGTTTAGGGGGACCGGCAGTTATGGCCCAGTACTTC.